Listed below are T cell receptor beta chains from one sample, sequenced in a study of identical twins. TCRdb itself ran the 5' RACE reads through MiXCR, one entry per CDR3 protein. This sample has approximately 350,000 distinct CDR3 sequences, with 12% found just once. A further study also used this sample, focusing on yellow fever vaccine responses in identical twins.

The sample taken for sequencing was CD8+ T cells sorted from blood. All receptors come from a young woman in good health. Each CDR3 is given with its conserved first and last residue. D genes are given only for firm matches. Size is stated for part of the rows, as once, few or many counts, or as a class when the clone is expanded.

TRBV3-1	TRBJ2-1	.	.	TGTGCCAGCAGCCAAGAAGCGGCCTACAATGAGCAGTTCTTC	CASSQEAAYNEQFF
TRBV20-1	TRBJ2-3	few	TRBD2	TGCAGTGCTAGTCCCCCCCCTACCGGGACTAGTATCGCAGATACGCAGTATTTT	CSASPPPTGTSIADTQYF
TRBV6-2/TRBV6-3	TRBJ2-1	few	TRBD2	TGTGCCAGCGGGGCAGCGGGAGCTAGGAATGAGCAGTTCTTC	CASGAAGARNEQFF
TRBV12-3/TRBV12-4	TRBJ1-1	few	.	TGTGCCAGCAGTCATCAGGGGCGAGGGGACACTGAAGCTTTCTTT	CASSHQGRGDTEAFF
TRBV20-1	TRBJ2-2	.	TRBD2	TGCAGTGCTAGAGTGGCGGGGGGCCCCGACACCGGGGAGCTGTTTTTT	CSARVAGGPDTGELFF
TRBV4-2	TRBJ2-1	.	TRBD2	TGTGCCAGCAGCCCGACTAGCGGGGGGGCCGCTGAGCAGTTCTTC	CASSPTSGGAAEQFF
TRBV9	TRBJ1-1	.	.	TGTGCCAGCAGCGGGGGGAAGGGGGAAGCTTTCTTT	CASSGGKGEAFF
TRBV27	TRBJ2-5	.	.	TGTGCCAGCAGTTTACGGCAGGTAGCTCAAGAGACCCAGTACTTC	CASSLRQVAQETQYF
TRBV28	TRBJ2-7	.	.	TGTGCCAGCCTCGGGGACGCGGGGATGTCCTACGAGCAGTACTTC	CASLGDAGMSYEQYF
TRBV6-5	TRBJ2-1	.	.	TGTGCCAGCAGTTACTCGATCGGTGGGGAGCAGTTCTTC	CASSYSIGGEQFF
TRBV7-9	TRBJ1-1	.	.	TGTGCCAGCAGCCCGGGACGGGGCATGAACACTGAAGCTTTCTTT	CASSPGRGMNTEAFF
TRBV6-2/TRBV6-3	TRBJ1-6	.	.	TGTGCCAGCAGTTACCCTTCACCCCTCCACTTT	CASSYPSPLHF
TRBV2	TRBJ1-2	.	TRBD1	TGTGCCAGCAGTGAGGGACAGTGGACAGTTCGCTATGGCTACACCTTC	CASSEGQWTVRYGYTF
TRBV10-1	TRBJ2-3	.	.	TGCGCCAGCAGTGAGGGTGCGGTCACAGATACGCAGTATTTT	CASSEGAVTDTQYF
TRBV4-1	TRBJ1-1	many	.	TGCGCCAGCAGCCAAGAGGGGACAATGGCTGAAGCTTTCTTT	CASSQEGTMAEAFF
TRBV4-1	TRBJ2-1	.	TRBD1	TGCGCCAGCAGCCTTAGACAGGGGAGGCGGGAGCAGTTCTTC	CASSLRQGRREQFF
TRBV9	TRBJ1-1	.	.	TGTGCCAGCGGGAGGGGAAACACTGAAGCTTTCTTT	CASGRGNTEAFF
TRBV7-8	TRBJ2-7	.	TRBD1	TGTGCCAGCAGCTCCGCCGGGACAGGGGTGTTCGAGCAGTACTTC	CASSSAGTGVFEQYF
TRBV28	TRBJ2-1	.	TRBD2	TGTGCCAGCACCCCGACCAGCGGGAGCTTCGATGAGCAGTTCTTC	CASTPTSGSFDEQFF
TRBV9	TRBJ1-5	.	.	TGTGCCAGCAGTGAGGGATCTTATAGCAATCAGCCCCAGCATTTT	CASSEGSYSNQPQHF
TRBV11-2	TRBJ2-1	many	TRBD1	TGTGCCAGCAGCTTGGCCGCATGGGACAGGGGGTTCTTC	CASSLAAWDRGFF
TRBV3-1	TRBJ2-5	few	TRBD2	TGTGCCAGCAGCCCTTACCCCCGGGACTACCCCAACCAAGAGACCCAGTACTTC	CASSPYPRDYPNQETQYF
TRBV29-1	TRBJ1-2	.	.	TGCAGCGTCGATACAGGGTCGGGCGGCTACACCTTC	CSVDTGSGGYTF
TRBV5-1	TRBJ1-1	few	TRBD1	TGCGCCAGCAGCTTGGACAGGGGATACACTGAAGCTTTCTTT	CASSLDRGYTEAFF
TRBV5-1	TRBJ1-3	.	.	TGCGCCAGCAGCTTATTATCCCATCGCGGAAACACCATATATTTT	CASSLLSHRGNTIYF
TRBV24-1	TRBJ2-1	few	TRBD2	TGTGCCACCAGTTCCGGTCGGGAGGGCCTCCACAATGAGCAGTTCTTC	CATSSGREGLHNEQFF
TRBV11-3	TRBJ2-2	.	TRBD2	TGTGCCAGCAGCTTACGGACTAGCGGGATCTACACCGGGGAGCTGTTTTTT	CASSLRTSGIYTGELFF
TRBV7-9	TRBJ2-1	.	.	TGTGCCAGCAGGCCGGCAGGGGTGGATGAGCAGTTCTTC	CASRPAGVDEQFF
TRBV12-3/TRBV12-4	TRBJ2-3	.	TRBD1	TGTGCCAGCAGTCCCGGACAGGGCAAGTTAGATACGCAGTATTTT	CASSPGQGKLDTQYF
TRBV7-9	TRBJ2-1	few	.	TGTGCCAGCAGCCCGCCTGTGGTGGAGCAGTTCTTC	CASSPPVVEQFF
TRBV24-1	TRBJ1-1	few	.	TGTGCCACCAGTGACTCGGGGGAGAACACTGAAGCTTTCTTT	CATSDSGENTEAFF
TRBV6-5	TRBJ1-1	many	.	TGTGCCAGCAGTTACGGGCCGGGTTTGAACACTGAAGCTTTCTTT	CASSYGPGLNTEAFF
TRBV7-9	TRBJ2-5	.	.	TGTGCCAGCAGCACCACAGCGGGCCAAGAGACCCAGTACTTC	CASSTTAGQETQYF
TRBV6-1	TRBJ2-2	.	TRBD1	TGTGCCAGCAGCCTCGGGACAGGGGGTCTCGGGGAGCTGTTTTTT	CASSLGTGGLGELFF
TRBV5-1	TRBJ2-5	.	TRBD2	TGCGCCAGCAGCGCTACTAGCGGGGGGGCCGAGACCCAGTACTTC	CASSATSGGAETQYF
TRBV27	TRBJ2-2	few	.	TGTGCCAGCAGTTTATTTCCGAACACCGGGGAGCTGTTTTTT	CASSLFPNTGELFF
TRBV14	TRBJ2-7	.	.	TGTGCCAGCAGCCCCCGTATTTGGTTCAACGAGCAGTACTTC	CASSPRIWFNEQYF
TRBV7-3	TRBJ2-5	.	.	TGTGCCAGCAGCTTAAATCCCCAGGGTCATAGGGAGACCCAGTACTTC	CASSLNPQGHRETQYF
TRBV3-1	TRBJ1-5	few	.	TGTGCCAGCAGCCAACATAACCAGCCCCAGCATTTT	CASSQHNQPQHF
TRBV11-2	TRBJ2-7	.	.	TGTGCCAGCAGCTCAGTGGGACACAACGAGCAGTACTTC	CASSSVGHNEQYF
TRBV28	TRBJ2-7	many	TRBD1	TGTGCCAGCACAGACCCGGGACAGGGTTCAAACGAGCAGTACTTC	CASTDPGQGSNEQYF
TRBV20-1	TRBJ2-1	.	.	TGCAGTGCTAGCACCGATGAGCAGTTCTTC	CSASTDEQFF
TRBV27	TRBJ2-7	.	.	TGTGCCAGCAGTGCCTCCCTAGGGTATTACGAGCAGTACTTC	CASSASLGYYEQYF
TRBV7-9	TRBJ2-7	few	TRBD2	TGTGCCAGCAGCTTGGGACTAGCAGACTCCTACGAGCAGTACTTC	CASSLGLADSYEQYF
TRBV5-6	TRBJ2-4	.	.	TGTGCCAGCAGCCGCTACGGGACGGGGAAAAACATTCAGTACTTC	CASSRYGTGKNIQYF
TRBV27	TRBJ2-2	many	TRBD2	TGTGCCAGCAGTACGCTAACTGCGACTAGCGGGGCTCCCACCGGGGAGCTGTTTTTT	CASSTLTATSGAPTGELFF
TRBV19	TRBJ1-1	.	.	TGTGCCAGTAGTATAGCGTCGTACGGCCTGAACACTGAAGCTTTCTTT	CASSIASYGLNTEAFF
TRBV11-2	TRBJ2-1	.	.	TGTGCCAGCAGCTTCCCCGGGAGAGCCCCAGGTGAGCAGTTCTTC	CASSFPGRAPGEQFF
TRBV9	TRBJ2-3	few	TRBD1	TGTGCCAGTGACCGGGACAGGGGGGATGGTACAGATACGCAGTATTTT	CASDRDRGDGTDTQYF
TRBV6-1	TRBJ2-1	few	.	TGTGCCAGCAGGATTAACGACTTCTCCTACAATGAGCAGTTCTTC	CASRINDFSYNEQFF
TRBV10-3	TRBJ2-3	.	TRBD2	TGTGCCATCAGTGTCCCGGGGGGGCCAGATACGCAGTATTTT	CAISVPGGPDTQYF
TRBV24-1	TRBJ2-7	.	.	TGTGCCACCAGTGATTTGCGTGGTGGGGACGAGCAGTACTTC	CATSDLRGGDEQYF
TRBV28	TRBJ1-2	.	.	TGTGCCAGCAGTTCCGGGACGGATGTTTATGGCTACACCTTC	CASSSGTDVYGYTF
TRBV29-1	TRBJ1-2	many	.	TGCAGCGTTGAAGTTCGAGAGGGCTACACCTTC	CSVEVREGYTF
TRBV10-3	TRBJ2-1	few	TRBD1	TGTGCCATCAGTGACGACAGGGGGACCAACAATGAGCAGTTCTTC	CAISDDRGTNNEQFF
TRBV28	TRBJ2-7	few	TRBD2	TGTGCCAGCAACCCAGCGGGGGACATAGGCTACGAGCAGTACTTC	CASNPAGDIGYEQYF
TRBV7-9	TRBJ2-7	.	TRBD2	TGTGCCAGCAGCCCGGGGGGGCAGTTTGGCGAGCAGTACTTC	CASSPGGQFGEQYF
TRBV5-1	TRBJ2-4	.	.	TGCGCCAGCGCGGACGGCCTAGCCAAAAACATTCAGTACTTC	CASADGLAKNIQYF